Presented here are 32 T cell receptor beta chains from one specimen sequenced in a study of cytomegalovirus exposure and HLA in healthy donors. 13 Jbeta primers and 60 Vbeta primers were used for the PCR. Using immunoSEQ multiplex PCR, the repertoire was profiled, and TCRdb retains in-frame clones only, with some absent. The table records about 130,000 clones, roughly 78% of them present only once. Material: PBMCs. These receptors were taken from a man aged 35 to 55 in good health and CMV-seropositive.

This chain uses TRBV6-1 with TRBJ2-6; 8 bases align to TRBD1. The germline V gene encodes CDR1 MNHNS and CDR2 SASEGT. The CDR3 runs 16 residues. Trimming removed 4 bases from V and 4 bases from J; junction bases left unmatched: 6. The CDR3 DNA reads as TGTGCCAGCAGTGGGTACAGGGGGACGGGGGCCAACGTCCTGACTTTC. As protein: CASSGYRGTGANVLTF.

V is TRBV5-1 and J is TRBJ2-5, with 9 nucleotides matching TRBD2. After removal of 3 bases from V and 5 bases from J, the junction contained 11 bases not matched to a gene. The germline CDR1 and CDR2 sequences are SGHRS and YFSETQ. The CDR3 sequence is 16 residues long. The CDR3 is CASSSYGGRGMETQYF. CDR3 bases: TGCGCCAGCAGCTCTTACGGCGGGAGGGGTATGGAGACCCAGTACTTC.

The chain links TRBV28 to TRBJ2-7; a weak D match, TRBD2 (5 bases). The CDR3 sequence is 16 residues long. V lost 6 bases and J lost 3, with 21 bases in between. Germline CDR1 is MDHEN and CDR2 is SYDVKM. The CDR3, as DNA: TGTGCCAGCAGCTCGATAGCGTCCTTGGACTTCTACGAGCAGTACTTC. It is translated as CASSSIASLDFYEQYF.

CDR3: CASKRAGGYEQYF. The CDR3 nucleotides are TGCGCCAGCAAAAGGGCAGGGGGCTACGAGCAGTACTTC. V is TRBV5-1 and J is TRBJ2-7; TRBD1 matches at 7 bases. With 6 bases clipped from V and 3 bases from J, the junction kept 6 bases outside the gene matches. The CDR3 covers 13 residues. Germline V gene sequence: CDR1 SGHRS, CDR2 YFSETQ.

The chain is built from TRBV11-3 and TRBJ2-7, with a possible D match to TRBD1 (6 bases). Germline V gives CDR1 SGHNT, CDR2 YENEEA. The CDR3 spans 16 residues. The V end lost 1 base, the J end lost 3 bases, and 16 bases lay between the germline ends. The CDR3: CASSLVLLKQGYEQYF. The CDR3 region has the DNA TGTGCCAGCAGCTTAGTTCTCCTTAAACAGGGCTACGAGCAGTACTTC.

This chain links TRBV5-4 with TRBJ1-2; D remains ambiguous. The CDR3 extends over 12 amino acids. Germline CDR1 reads SGHNT; CDR2 reads YYREEE (reference sequence). Trimming cost V 0 bases and J 8 bases, with 8 bases left between them. CDR3 region: CASSLEGRGYTF. In DNA form, the CDR3 reads TGTGCCAGCAGCTTGGAAGGGAGAGGCTACACCTTC.

The CDR3 loop reads CASTNGLVGDNEQFF. For the CDR3, the DNA is TGTGCCAGCACCAACGGACTAGTTGGCGACAATGAGCAGTTCTTC. The chain carries TRBV11-3 and TRBJ2-1; TRBD2 aligns across 7 bases. V shed 7 bases and J 5 bases; nucleotides not matched to a gene: 11. The CDR3 is 15 residues long. Germline CDR1 and CDR2: SGHNT and YENEEA.

This rearrangement joins TRBV5-1 to TRBJ2-7, with D perhaps matching TRBD2 (6 bases). V gave up 5 bases and J gave up 7 bases, with 13 bases separating them. This CDR3 region has 12 residues. Germline CDR1 SGHRS, CDR2 YFSETQ. The CDR3 here is CASSFDAGEQYF. The CDR3, as DNA: TGCGCCAGCAGTTTCGACGCGGGGGAGCAGTACTTC.

To note about this clone: One junction end does not reproduce the germline sequence, and a read error may be involved. This chain connects TRBV7-9 to TRBJ2-7, with 9 positions matching TRBD2. This CDR3 is built from 15 residues. Germline V gives CDR1 SEHNR, CDR2 FQNEAQ (reference sequence). The CDR3, as DNA: TGTTCCAGCAGCTTAGCCGCGGGAGGGTTCTACGAGCAGTACTTC. Translation: CSSSLAAGGFYEQYF.

V is TRBV27 and J is TRBJ2-1; D call uncertain. Germline CDR1 is MNHEY and CDR2 is SMNVEV (reference sequence). The CDR3 is 14 amino acids. V dropped 7 bases and J dropped 2 bases, with 12 bases sitting between them. The CDR3 coding sequence is TGTGCCAGCACCCCTTCGCGAACCTACAATGAGCAGTTCTTC. As protein: CASTPSRTYNEQFF.

This chain connects TRBV13 to TRBJ1-1, with D perhaps TRBD1 (5 bases). Germline values: CDR1 PRHDT, CDR2 FYEKMQ (reference sequence). Trimming left V 5 bases short and J 3 bases short, with 13 bases between. The length of the CDR3 is 14 residues. The CDR3 loop reads CASSNGRGYTEAFF. DNA for the CDR3: TGTGCCAGCAGCAACGGGCGGGGGTACACTGAAGCTTTCTTT.

The genes are TRBV19 and TRBJ1-4; 7 nucleotides line up with TRBD1. The CDR3 spans 16 residues. After removal of 9 bases from V and 0 bases from J, the junction contained 10 bases not matched to a gene. The germline gives CDR1 LNHDA, CDR2 SQIVND (reference sequence). Written as DNA, the CDR3 is TGTGCCAGCGTCGGGACAGCTTTTTCAACTAATGAAAAACTGTTTTTT. Translation: CASVGTAFSTNEKLFF.

This clone was observed a handful of times. The chain couples TRBV10-3 to TRBJ1-3; TRBD1 matches 8 bases. Germline V gives CDR1 ENHRY, CDR2 SYGVKD. The J segment lost 4 bases and the V segment lost 6 bases, leaving 8 bases of the junction unmatched. This CDR3 is built from 15 residues. CDR3 sequence reads: CAISPSGGAGNTIYF. CDR3 DNA: TGTGCCATCAGCCCCTCAGGGGGCGCCGGAAACACCATATATTTT.

V is TRBV11-2 and J is TRBJ2-3; 11 bases line up with TRBD2. V trimming: 1 base; J trimming: 6 bases; junction bases outside the gene matches: 15. The CDR3 runs 19 residues. Germline CDR1 reads SGHAT; CDR2 reads FQNNGV. The CDR3 region has the DNA TGTGCCAGCAGCTTAGTGCCAGATAGCGGGAGGGCCTCGGTCGATACGCAGTATTTT. As protein: CASSLVPDSGRASVDTQYF.

The rearrangement uses TRBV5-1 and TRBJ1-6, with D hard to call. Trimming pared 0 bases from V and 0 bases from J, leaving 4 bases between. The V gene's germline CDR1 is SGHRS and CDR2 YFSETQ. The CDR3 is made up of 15 amino acids. This CDR3 reads CASSLGSSYNSPLHF. Here the CDR3 DNA reads TGCGCCAGCAGCTTGGGGAGCTCCTATAATTCACCCCTCCACTTT.

The J gene is TRBJ2-5, the V gene TRBV6-5, with 13 bases identical to TRBD2. J gave up 4 bases and V 10 bases, and 3 bases lay outside the gene matches. This CDR3 spans 13 amino acids. Germline CDR1 is MNHEY and CDR2 is SVGAGI. CDR3 nucleotide sequence: TGTGCCACCAGGACTAGCGGGAGAGAGACCCAGTACTTC. Its translation is CATRTSGRETQYF.

The chain uses TRBV5-1 and TRBJ1-2, with D maybe TRBD1 (6 bases). V was clipped by 2 bases and J by 3 bases, with 11 bases between them. CDR1 SGHRS and CDR2 YFSETQ come from the germline V gene. This CDR3 spans 14 amino acids. The CDR3 nucleotides read TGCGCCAGCAGCTTAGCAGCAGGGGACTATGGCTACACCTTC. Translation: CASSLAAGDYGYTF.

The CDR3 sequence: CASSPSGNSREQYF. In DNA, the CDR3 is TGTGCCAGCAGCCCTTCAGGGAACTCCCGGGAGCAGTACTTC. This rearrangement joins TRBV11-1 to TRBJ2-7; tentative D call: TRBD1 (5 bases). The germline CDR1 and CDR2 sequences are SGHAT and FQDESV (reference sequence). With 5 bases removed from V and 7 bases from J, the gap between germline ends came to 18 bases. The CDR3 consists of 14 residues.

The chain combines TRBV19 with TRBJ1-1; 7 nucleotides line up with TRBD1. CDR1 and CDR2 (germline): LNHDA, SQIVND (reference sequence). J was trimmed by 4 bases and V by 5 bases; bases with no gene match: 7. The CDR3 contains 14 residues. The CDR3 sequence: CASSWSRGTTEAFF. CDR3 bases: TGTGCCAGTAGTTGGTCCAGGGGGACCACTGAAGCTTTCTTT.

This CDR3 is CASSDLRTGSSGNTIYF. The DNA of the CDR3 is TGTGCCAGCAGTGACCTCAGGACAGGCAGCTCTGGAAACACCATATATTTT. The chain employs TRBV25-1 and TRBJ1-3, with TRBD1 matching over 7 bases. Germline CDR1 MGHDK, CDR2 SYGVNS. The CDR3 runs to 17 residues. The V and J ends lost 3 bases and 0 bases, in that order; junction bases with no gene match: 8.

The genes are TRBV19 and TRBJ2-7; TRBD2 matches 7 bases. The CDR3 extends over 15 amino acids. Looked up from germline, CDR1 is LNHDA and CDR2 is SQIVND (reference sequence). With V trimmed by 2 bases and J by 0 bases, 4 bases remained unmatched. The CDR3 spells CASSISSGDSYEQYF. The CDR3 DNA reads as TGTGCCAGTAGTATATCTAGCGGAGACTCCTACGAGCAGTACTTC. Complete variable domain (other parts from reference TRBV19 and TRBJ2-7): DGGITQSPKYLFRKEGQNVTLSCEQNLNHDAMYWYRQDPGQGLRLIYYSQIVNDFQKGDIAEGYSVSREKKESFPLTVTSAQKNPTAFYLCASSISSGDSYEQYFGPGTRLTVT.

The chain uses TRBV6-1 and TRBJ1-1; D perhaps matches TRBD1 (5 bases). The CDR3 has 15 amino acids. Per the germline V gene, CDR1 is MNHNS and CDR2 is SASEGT. Trimming took 10 bases from V and 0 from J, leaving 18 bases between them. This CDR3 reads CATILGPGLNTEAFF. The CDR3 DNA follows: TGTGCCACCATCCTGGGGCCAGGGTTGAACACTGAAGCTTTCTTT.

This sequence joins TRBV10-3 and TRBJ1-5, with a possible D match to TRBD1 (5 bases). This CDR3 spans 13 amino acids. With 5 bases removed from V and 5 bases from J, the gap between germline ends came to 10 bases. Germline V gives CDR1 ENHRY, CDR2 SYGVKD. The CDR3 sequence: CAISPTTDQPQHF. CDR3 nucleotides: TGTGCCATCAGTCCTACGACAGATCAGCCCCAGCATTTT.

This chain joins TRBV30 and TRBJ2-1, with D possibly matching TRBD1 (5 bases). This CDR3 is 13 amino acids long. V shed 0 bases and J shed 9 bases, with 12 bases lying between them. Germline V gene sequence: CDR1 GTSNPN, CDR2 SVGIG (reference sequence). CDR3 bases: TGTGCCTGGAGTGTAGGGGTCCGGTTTGAGCAGTTCTTC. Protein: CAWSVGVRFEQFF.

V gene TRBV19 combines with J gene TRBJ2-3, with D perhaps matching TRBD2 (6 bases). The V gene lost 9 bases and the J gene lost 2 bases, with 12 bases spanning the gap. The CDR3 loop spans 13 amino acids. The germline CDR1 and CDR2 sequences are LNHDA and SQIVND (reference sequence). The DNA of the CDR3 is TGTGCCAGCCGGGACTCACACACAGATACGCAGTATTTT. Its translation: CASRDSHTDTQYF.

This sequence joins TRBV27 and TRBJ2-1; TRBD2 might be the D (6 bases). The CDR3 length is 14 residues. Trimming removed 4 bases at V and 0 bases at J, with 7 bases between. Per the germline V gene, CDR1 is MNHEY and CDR2 is SMNVEV (reference sequence). The CDR3 coding sequence is TGTGCCAGCAGTTGGGACTTCTCCTACAATGAGCAGTTCTTC. This codes for CASSWDFSYNEQFF.

The genes are TRBV30 and TRBJ1-3; D ambiguous. Germline loops: CDR1 GTSNPN, CDR2 SVGIG (reference sequence). CDR3 size: 13 residues. V gave up 0 bases and J gave up 4 bases, with 7 bases separating them. This chain's CDR3 is CAWSVQSGNTIYF. The CDR3 DNA sequence: TGTGCCTGGAGTGTACAGTCCGGAAACACCATATATTTT.

Details on this clone: Additional DNA sequences in this sample encode the identical CDR3. The chain employs TRBV6-5 and TRBJ2-7; D unclear. This CDR3 has 16 residues. Germline values: CDR1 MNHEY, CDR2 SVGAGI. Trimming shortened V by 0 bases and J by 0 bases, and 12 bases separated the two germline ends. In DNA form, the CDR3 reads TGTGCCAGCAGTTACTCGAAACTAACTTACTCCTACGAGCAGTACTTC. Translation gives CASSYSKLTYSYEQYF.

As DNA, the CDR3 is TGTGCCAGCATCCCCTCCCTAGCGGGAGGGAGCGATGAGCAGTTCTTC. Encoded protein: CASIPSLAGGSDEQFF. This rearrangement joins TRBV28 to TRBJ2-1; 12 positions agree with TRBD2. In germline, CDR1 is MDHEN, CDR2 SYDVKM. V shed 7 bases, J shed 8 bases, and the junction held 12 bases outside the gene matches. The CDR3 is 16 residues long.

This chain joins TRBV4-1 and TRBJ1-5; D remains ambiguous. Germline CDR1 is MGHRA and CDR2 is YSYEKL. Deletions cut 0 bases from V and 5 bases from J, with 11 bases between. The CDR3 runs 15 residues. The CDR3 DNA sequence: TGCGCCAGCAGCCAAGATGGCGGCAGCTATCAGCCCCAGCATTTT. It is translated as CASSQDGGSYQPQHF.

As DNA, the CDR3 is TGCGCCAGCAGCCCCGGGACAGGGCCTCACGAGCAGTACTTC. As protein: CASSPGTGPHEQYF. This chain joins TRBV5-1 and TRBJ2-7; TRBD1 matches at 9 bases. Germline CDR1 and CDR2: SGHRS and YFSETQ. CDR3 length equals 14 residues. Unmatched junction bases numbered 7, after V lost 4 bases and J lost 5 bases.

The chain combines TRBV11-2 with TRBJ2-7; 10 nucleotides line up with TRBD1. Per the germline V gene, CDR1 is SGHAT and CDR2 is FQNNGV. The V and J ends lost 3 bases and 0 bases, in that order; junction bases with no gene match: 2. This CDR3 contains 15 residues. The CDR3 region has the DNA TGTGCCAGCAGCTTGACAGGGGGCGGCTCCTACGAGCAGTACTTC. This codes for CASSLTGGGSYEQYF.